The source of this T cell receptor beta chain is a study of response to subunit inactivated influenza vaccine. The study's findings and limits: That few new T cells are recruited by each seasonal influenza vaccination was the authors' suggestion.

Remarks on this clonotype: Its target is unknown.

CDR3 length: 15 residues. V was shortened by 0 bases and J by 4 bases, with 12 bases between the two germline ends. Germline CDR1 ENHRY, CDR2 SYGVKD. One entry per CDR3 protein, called by TCRdb with MiXCR from the RT-PCR reads. The table has around 650,000 distinct CDR3 sequences, around a sixth seen once; the top ten hold around a tenth. The TCR originated in a man aged 50 to 60 who received an inactivated influenza vaccine. The chain employs TRBV10-3 and TRBJ1-2, with a possible D match to TRBD1 (5 bases). This specimen consisted of PBMCs from blood, obtained less than 13 days after vaccination. CDR3 in amino acids: CAISESWEGSYGYTF. The CDR3 DNA reads TGTGCCATCAGTGAGTCTTGGGAGGGGAGCTATGGCTACACCTTC.